This T cell receptor (beta chain) originates from a study of blood T cell repertoires in COVID-19. Looking at the study overall: Some COVID-19 samples were acute and others convalescent; all came from the United States, Italy and Spain. PBMCs, B-cell-depleted T cells, or T cells were the source of the cDNA or gDNA that made up the material.

The germline V gene encodes CDR1 SGHRS and CDR2 YFSETQ. The CDR3 contains 15 residues. V trimming: 2 bases; J trimming: 4 bases; junction bases outside the gene matches: 7. Profiled with immunoSEQ multiplex PCR; TCRdb holds only in-frame clones, not every one. The sample lists fewer than 250,000 clones; approximately 80% were seen once. The chain joins TRBV5-1 to TRBJ2-5, with 8 bases aligning to TRBD2. What was sequenced was peripheral blood. This sequence originates from a woman aged 55-70 years with active or convalescent COVID-19. This CDR3 is CASSFNGGAVETQYF. In nucleotides, the CDR3 is TGCGCCAGCAGCTTTAACGGGGGGGCCGTAGAGACCCAGTACTTC.